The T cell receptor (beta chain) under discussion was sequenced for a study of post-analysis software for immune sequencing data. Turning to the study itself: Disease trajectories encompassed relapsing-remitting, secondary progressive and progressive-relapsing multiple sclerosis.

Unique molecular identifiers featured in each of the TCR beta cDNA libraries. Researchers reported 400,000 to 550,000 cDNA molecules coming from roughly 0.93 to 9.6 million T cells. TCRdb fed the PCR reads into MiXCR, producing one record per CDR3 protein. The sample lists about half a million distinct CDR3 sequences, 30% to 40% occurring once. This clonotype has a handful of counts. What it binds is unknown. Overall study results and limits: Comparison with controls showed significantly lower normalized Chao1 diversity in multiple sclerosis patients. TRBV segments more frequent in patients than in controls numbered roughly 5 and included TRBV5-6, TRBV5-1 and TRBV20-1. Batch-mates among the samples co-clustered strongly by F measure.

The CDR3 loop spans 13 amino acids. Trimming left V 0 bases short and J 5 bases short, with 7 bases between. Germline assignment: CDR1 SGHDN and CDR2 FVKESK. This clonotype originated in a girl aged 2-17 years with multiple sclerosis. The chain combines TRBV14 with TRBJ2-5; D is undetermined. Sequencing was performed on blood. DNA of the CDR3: TGTGCCAGCAGCCAAGATATGGGGGAGACCCAGTACTTC. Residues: CASSQDMGETQYF.